This T cell receptor beta chain was obtained from a study of T cell clonality in common variable immunodeficiency. Study outcomes and limitations: TCRbeta clonality was increased in CVID versus healthy controls.

This clone is medium-sized in the sample. Its antigen remains unidentified. The read ends 3 residues early relative to the CDR3; the germline J gene fills the gap. This CDR3 comprises 14 residues. Germline V gene sequence: CDR1 DFQATT, CDR2 SNEGSKA (reference sequence). The ends lost 6 bases at V and 1 base at J; junction bases unmatched: 7. Assay used: immunoSEQ multiplex PCR; TCRdb lists only in-frame clones, some missing. The sample was found to contain 40,000 or so clones, and every one recurs. The sequenced sample consisted of peripheral blood mononuclear cells. This chain connects TRBV20-1 to TRBJ2-3, with 7 bases matching TRBD1. This sequence was found in a person aged 18 to 70 in good health. The CDR3 spells CSARTGFRTDTQYF. The covered CDR3 bases are TGCAGTGCCAGGACAGGATTCCGCACAGATACG.